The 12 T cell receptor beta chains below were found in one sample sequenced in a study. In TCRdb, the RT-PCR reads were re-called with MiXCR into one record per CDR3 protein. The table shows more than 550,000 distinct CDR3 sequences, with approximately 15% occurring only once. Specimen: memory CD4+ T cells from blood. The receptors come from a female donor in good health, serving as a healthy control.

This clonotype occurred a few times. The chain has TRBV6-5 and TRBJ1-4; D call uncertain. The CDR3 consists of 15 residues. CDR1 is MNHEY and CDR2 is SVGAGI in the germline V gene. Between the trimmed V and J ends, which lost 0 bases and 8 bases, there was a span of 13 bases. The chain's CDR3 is CASSYSIGTYEKLFF. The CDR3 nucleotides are TGTGCCAGCAGTTACTCGATTGGTACATACGAAAAACTGTTTTTT.

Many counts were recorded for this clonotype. The CDR3 spells CASSVDLGTGGPDEQYF. The CDR3 DNA is TGTGCCAGCAGCGTCGATCTAGGGACGGGAGGGCCAGACGAGCAGTACTTC. The V and J genes are TRBV9 and TRBJ2-7; 8 nucleotides agree with TRBD2. Unmatched junction bases numbered 15, after V lost 2 bases and J lost 5 bases. Germline CDR1 is SGDLS and CDR2 is YYNGEE. The CDR3 has 17 amino acids.

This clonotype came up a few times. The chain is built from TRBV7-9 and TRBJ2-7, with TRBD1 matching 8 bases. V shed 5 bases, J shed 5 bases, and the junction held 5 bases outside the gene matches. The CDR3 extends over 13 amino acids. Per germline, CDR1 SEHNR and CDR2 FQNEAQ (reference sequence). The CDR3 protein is CASSRETGDEQYF. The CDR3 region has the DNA TGTGCCAGCAGCCGCGAGACAGGGGACGAGCAGTACTTC.

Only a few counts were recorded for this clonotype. This CDR3 is CASSQEWTGAASSYNEQFF. The CDR3 DNA follows: TGTGCCAGCAGCCAAGAGTGGACGGGAGCGGCAAGCTCCTACAATGAGCAGTTCTTC. The gene calls are TRBV4-2 and TRBJ2-1; weak D call: TRBD2 (6 bases). The V gene's germline CDR1 is LGHNA and CDR2 YNFKEQ. V dropped 0 bases and J dropped 0 bases, with 18 bases sitting between them. CDR3 length: 19 amino acids.

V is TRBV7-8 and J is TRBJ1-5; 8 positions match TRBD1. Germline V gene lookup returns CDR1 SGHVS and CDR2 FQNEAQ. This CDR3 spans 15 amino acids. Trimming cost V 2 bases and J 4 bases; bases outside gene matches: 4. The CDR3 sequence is CASSLPGGSNQPQHF. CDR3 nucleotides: TGTGCCAGCAGCTTACCAGGGGGCTCGAATCAGCCCCAGCATTTT. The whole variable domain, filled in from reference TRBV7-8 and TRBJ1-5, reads GAGVSQSPRYKVAKRGQDVALRCDPISGHVSLFWYQQALGQGPEFLTYFQNEAQLDKSGLPSDRFFAERPEGSVSTLKIQRTQQEDSAVYLCASSLPGGSNQPQHFGDGTRLSIL.

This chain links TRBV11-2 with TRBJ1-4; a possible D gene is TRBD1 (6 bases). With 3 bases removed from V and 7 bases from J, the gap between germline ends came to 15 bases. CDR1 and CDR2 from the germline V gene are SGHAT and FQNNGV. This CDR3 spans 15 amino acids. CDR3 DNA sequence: TGTGCCAGCAGCTTGCCTTGGGGGGGCCCTGAAAAACTGTTTTTT. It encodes CASSLPWGGPEKLFF.

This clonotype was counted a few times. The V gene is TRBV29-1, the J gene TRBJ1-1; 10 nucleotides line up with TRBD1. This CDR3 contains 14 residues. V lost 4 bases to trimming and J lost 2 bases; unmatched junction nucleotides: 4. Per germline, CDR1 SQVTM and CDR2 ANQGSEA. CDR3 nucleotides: TGCAGCGTTGTTCGGGACAGGGGAAACACTGAAGCTTTCTTT. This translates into CSVVRDRGNTEAFF.

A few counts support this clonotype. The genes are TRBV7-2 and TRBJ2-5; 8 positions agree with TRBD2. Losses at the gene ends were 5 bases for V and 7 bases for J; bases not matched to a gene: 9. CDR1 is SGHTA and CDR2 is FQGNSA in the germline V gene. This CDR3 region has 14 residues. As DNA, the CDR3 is TGTGCCAGCAGCCCCCGGGGGGGGGGCGGGACCCAGTACTTC. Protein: CASSPRGGGGTQYF.

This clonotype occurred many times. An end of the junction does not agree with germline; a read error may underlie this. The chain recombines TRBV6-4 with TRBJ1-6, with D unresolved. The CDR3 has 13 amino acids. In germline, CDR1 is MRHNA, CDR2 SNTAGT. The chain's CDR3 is CASSDGYSSPLHF. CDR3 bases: TGTGCCAGCAGTGACGGTTATAGTTCACCCCTCCACTTT.

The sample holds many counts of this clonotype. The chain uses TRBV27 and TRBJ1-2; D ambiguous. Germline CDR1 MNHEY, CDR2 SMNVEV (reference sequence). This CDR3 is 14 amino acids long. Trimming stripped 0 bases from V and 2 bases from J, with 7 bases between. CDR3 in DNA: TGTGCCAGCAGTTTATCGAACCCCAACTATGGCTACACCTTC. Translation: CASSLSNPNYGYTF.

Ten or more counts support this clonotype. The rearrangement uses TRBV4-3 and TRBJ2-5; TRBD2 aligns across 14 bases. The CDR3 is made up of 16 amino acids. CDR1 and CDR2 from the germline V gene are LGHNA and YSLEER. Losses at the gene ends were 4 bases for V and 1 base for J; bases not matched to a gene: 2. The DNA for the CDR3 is TGCGCCAGCAGCCGGGGACTAGCGGGAGCCCAAGAGACCCAGTACTTC. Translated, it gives CASSRGLAGAQETQYF.

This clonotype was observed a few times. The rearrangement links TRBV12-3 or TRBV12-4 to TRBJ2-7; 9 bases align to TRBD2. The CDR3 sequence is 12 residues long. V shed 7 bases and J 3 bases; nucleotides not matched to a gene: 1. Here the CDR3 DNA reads TGTGCCAGCACGCGGGAGGGCTACGAGCAGTACTTC. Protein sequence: CASTREGYEQYF.